These 10 T cell receptor beta chains came from one sample sequenced in a study of cytomegalovirus exposure and HLA in healthy donors. PCR amplification relied on 60 Vbeta primers (plus 13 Jbeta primers). Only in-frame clones appear in the TCRdb table, and some are missing; sequencing was by immunoSEQ multiplex PCR. Its clone listing holds approximately 72,000 clones. Sequencing used PBMCs. Receptors were obtained from a man aged 35-49 years in good health and CMV-seronegative.

The V call is TRBV18, the J call TRBJ1-6; no clear D. V was pared by 2 bases and J by 7 bases, with 6 bases between. Germline-derived CDR1 and CDR2 are KGHSH and LQKENI. This CDR3 contains 13 residues. The CDR3 here is CASSPGPNSPLHF. The CDR3 DNA is TGTGCCAGCTCACCAGGGCCAAATTCACCCCTCCACTTT.

V is TRBV6-1 and J is TRBJ2-5; a weak D match, TRBD2 (5 bases). The ends were cut back, 7 bases at V and 5 bases at J, with 14 bases in the middle. The germline V gene encodes CDR1 MNHNS and CDR2 SASEGT. The length of the CDR3 is 13 residues. The CDR3 loop is CASNPRGVETQYF. The CDR3 region has the DNA TGTGCCAGCAACCCTCGGGGAGTGGAGACCCAGTACTTC.

The chain joins TRBV7-2 to TRBJ1-6; maybe TRBD1 (5 bases). The CDR3 length is 15 residues. V dropped 2 bases and J dropped 5 bases, with 10 bases sitting between them. Germline assignment: CDR1 SGHTA and CDR2 FQGNSA. The CDR3, as DNA: TGTGCCAGCAGCTTAAGGCAGGGAAATAATTCACCCCTCCACTTT. Translated: CASSLRQGNNSPLHF.

V is TRBV5-6 and J is TRBJ2-1; 11 bases align to TRBD2. Germline assignment: CDR1 SGHDT and CDR2 YYEEEE. With 1 base clipped from V and 0 bases from J, the junction kept 0 bases outside the gene matches. The CDR3 consists of 16 residues. This CDR3 is CASSLTSGSSYNEQFF. CDR3 bases: TGTGCCAGCAGCTTGACTAGCGGGAGCTCCTACAATGAGCAGTTCTTC.

The chain couples TRBV25-1 to TRBJ1-6, with D unclear. The CDR3 has 13 residues. V was cut by 4 bases and J by 4 bases, with 5 bases left in between. Per the germline V gene, CDR1 is MGHDK and CDR2 is SYGVNS. CDR3: CASSAGYNSPLHF. Written as DNA, the CDR3 is TGTGCCAGCAGTGCAGGATATAATTCACCCCTCCACTTT.

The V call is TRBV11-1, the J call TRBJ1-2; D possibly corresponds to TRBD1 (6 bases). Germline V gene data show CDR1 as SGHAT and CDR2 as FQDESV (reference sequence). This CDR3 comprises 16 residues. V shed 4 bases and J shed 2 bases, with 17 bases lying between them. The CDR3 sequence: CASSSGLTGPNYGYTF. CDR3 nucleotides: TGTGCCAGCAGCTCTGGGCTGACAGGACCAAACTATGGCTACACCTTC.

J is TRBJ2-5 and V is TRBV5-1; 7 bases agree with TRBD2. CDR1 SGHRS and CDR2 YFSETQ come from the germline V gene. The CDR3 contains 16 residues. J was trimmed by 4 bases and V by 3 bases; bases with no gene match: 12. The CDR3 here is CASSYRLGLVRETQYF. For the CDR3, the DNA is TGCGCCAGCAGCTACCGCCTCGGACTAGTCCGAGAGACCCAGTACTTC.

The chain has TRBV28 and TRBJ2-7, with TRBD2 matching over 14 bases. J lost 0 bases, V lost 6 bases, and 16 bases had no gene match. CDR3 size: 20 residues. The germline V gene encodes CDR1 MDHEN and CDR2 SYDVKM. DNA of the CDR3: TGTGCCAGCAGCTTACCCCCTCCGGGACTAGCGGGGGCCGACTCCTACGAGCAGTACTTC. As protein: CASSLPPPGLAGADSYEQYF.

The V gene is TRBV7-2, the J gene TRBJ1-6; D is unresolved. Germline values: CDR1 SGHTA, CDR2 FQGNSA. V shed 6 bases and J shed 6 bases, with 15 bases lying between them. The CDR3 runs 15 residues. Here the CDR3 reads CASRSYGASNSPLHF. CDR3 nucleotide sequence: TGTGCCAGCAGATCCTATGGAGCAAGTAATTCACCCCTCCACTTT.

V and J are TRBV19 and TRBJ1-1; D ambiguous. CDR1 is LNHDA and CDR2 is SQIVND in the germline V gene (reference sequence). There are 14 residues in the CDR3. Trimming removed 8 bases from V and 0 bases from J, with 13 bases in between. The CDR3 DNA is TGTGCCAGTGTCGCGGGAATCATGAACACTGAAGCTTTCTTT. It yields the protein CASVAGIMNTEAFF.